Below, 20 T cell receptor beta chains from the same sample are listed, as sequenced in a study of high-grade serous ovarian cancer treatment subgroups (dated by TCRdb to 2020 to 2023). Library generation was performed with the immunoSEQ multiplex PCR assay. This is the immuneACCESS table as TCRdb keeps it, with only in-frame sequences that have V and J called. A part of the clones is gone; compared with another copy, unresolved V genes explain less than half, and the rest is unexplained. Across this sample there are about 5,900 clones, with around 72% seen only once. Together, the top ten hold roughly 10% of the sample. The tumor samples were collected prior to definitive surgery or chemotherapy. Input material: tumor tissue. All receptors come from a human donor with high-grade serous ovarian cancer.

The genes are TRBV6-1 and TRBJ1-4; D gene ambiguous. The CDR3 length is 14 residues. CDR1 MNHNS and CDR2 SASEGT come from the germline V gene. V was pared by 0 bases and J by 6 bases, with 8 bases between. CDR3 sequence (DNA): TGTGCCAGCAGTGAAGCGTACAGATATGAAAAACTGTTTTTT. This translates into CASSEAYRYEKLFF.

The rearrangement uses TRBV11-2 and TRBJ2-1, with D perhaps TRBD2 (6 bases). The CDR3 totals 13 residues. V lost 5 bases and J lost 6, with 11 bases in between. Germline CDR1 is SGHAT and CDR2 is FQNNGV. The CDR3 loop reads CASSPMGGNEQFF. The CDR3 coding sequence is TGTGCCAGCAGCCCTATGGGAGGCAATGAGCAGTTCTTC.

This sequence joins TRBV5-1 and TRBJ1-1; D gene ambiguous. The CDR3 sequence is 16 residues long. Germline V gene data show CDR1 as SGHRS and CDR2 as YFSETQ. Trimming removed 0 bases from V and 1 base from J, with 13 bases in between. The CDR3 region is CASSLAASFANTEAFF. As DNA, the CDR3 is TGCGCCAGCAGCTTGGCGGCGTCTTTTGCGAACACTGAAGCTTTCTTT.

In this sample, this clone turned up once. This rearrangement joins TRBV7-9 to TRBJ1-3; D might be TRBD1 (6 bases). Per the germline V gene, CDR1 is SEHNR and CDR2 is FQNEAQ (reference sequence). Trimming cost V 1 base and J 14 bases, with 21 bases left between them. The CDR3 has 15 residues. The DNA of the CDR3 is TGTGCCAGCAGCTTAGAGATGACGGGGGGCAAGGCCTTATATTTT. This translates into CASSLEMTGGKALYF.

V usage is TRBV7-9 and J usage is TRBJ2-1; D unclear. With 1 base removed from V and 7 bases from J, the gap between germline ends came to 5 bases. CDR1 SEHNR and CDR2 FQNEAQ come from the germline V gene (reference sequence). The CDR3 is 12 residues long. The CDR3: CASSLGANEQFF. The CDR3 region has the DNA TGTGCCAGCAGCTTAGGGGCTAATGAGCAGTTCTTC.

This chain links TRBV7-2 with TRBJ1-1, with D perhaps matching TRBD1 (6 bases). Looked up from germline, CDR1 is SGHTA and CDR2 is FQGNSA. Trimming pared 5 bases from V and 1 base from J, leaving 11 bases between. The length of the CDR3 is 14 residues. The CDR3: CASSRWGANTEAFF. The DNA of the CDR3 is TGTGCCAGCAGCCGCTGGGGGGCGAACACTGAAGCTTTCTTT. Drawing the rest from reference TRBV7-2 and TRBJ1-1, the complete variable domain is GAGVSQSPSNKVTEKGKDVELRCDPISGHTALYWYRQSLGQGLEFLIYFQGNSAPDKSGLPSDRFSAERTGGSVSTLTIQRTQQEDSAVYLCASSRWGANTEAFFGQGTRLTVV.

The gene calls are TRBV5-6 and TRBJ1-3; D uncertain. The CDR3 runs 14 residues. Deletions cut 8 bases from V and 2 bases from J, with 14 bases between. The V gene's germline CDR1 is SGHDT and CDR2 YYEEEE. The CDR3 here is CASVFGQAGNTIYF. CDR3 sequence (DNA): TGTGCCAGTGTTTTCGGTCAGGCTGGAAACACCATATATTTT.

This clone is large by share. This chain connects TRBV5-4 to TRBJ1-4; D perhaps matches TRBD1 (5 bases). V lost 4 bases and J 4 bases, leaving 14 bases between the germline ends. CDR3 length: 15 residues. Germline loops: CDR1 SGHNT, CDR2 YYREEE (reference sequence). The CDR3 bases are TGTGCCAGCAGCCGGGGGGATGGCGGTAATGAAAAACTGTTTTTT. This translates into CASSRGDGGNEKLFF. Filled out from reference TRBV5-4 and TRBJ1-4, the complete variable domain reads ETGVTQSPTHLIKTRGQQVTLRCSSQSGHNTVSWYQQALGQGPQFIFQYYREEENGRGNFPPRFSGLQFPNYSSELNVNALELDDSALYLCASSRGDGGNEKLFFGSGTQLSVL.

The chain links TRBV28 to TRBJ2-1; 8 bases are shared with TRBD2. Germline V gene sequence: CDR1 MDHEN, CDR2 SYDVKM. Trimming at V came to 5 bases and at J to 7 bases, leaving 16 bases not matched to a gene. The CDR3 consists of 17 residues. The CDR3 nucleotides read TGTGCCAGCAGTCCGAACCCTAAGCCGGGGGGGCAAAATGAGCAGTTCTTC. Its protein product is CASSPNPKPGGQNEQFF.

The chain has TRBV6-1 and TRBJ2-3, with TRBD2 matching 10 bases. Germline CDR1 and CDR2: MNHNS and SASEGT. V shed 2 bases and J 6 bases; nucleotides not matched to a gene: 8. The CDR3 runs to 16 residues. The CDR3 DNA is TGTGCCAGCAGTGAAAGGAGTAGCGGGAGGAGGGATACGCAGTATTTT. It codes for CASSERSSGRRDTQYF.

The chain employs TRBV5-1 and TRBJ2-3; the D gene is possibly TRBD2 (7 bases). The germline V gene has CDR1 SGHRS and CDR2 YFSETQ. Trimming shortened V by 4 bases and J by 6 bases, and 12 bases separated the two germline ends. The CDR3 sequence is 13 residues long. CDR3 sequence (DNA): TGCGCCAGCAGCCCACGGGGGGCGGATACGCAGTATTTT. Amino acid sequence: CASSPRGADTQYF.

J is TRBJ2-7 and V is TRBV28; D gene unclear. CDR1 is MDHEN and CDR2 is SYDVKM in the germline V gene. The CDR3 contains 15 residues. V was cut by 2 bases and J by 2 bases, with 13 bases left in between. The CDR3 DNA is TGTGCCAGCAGTTTAACAGTCGGCGGACCCTACGAGCAGTACTTC. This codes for CASSLTVGGPYEQYF. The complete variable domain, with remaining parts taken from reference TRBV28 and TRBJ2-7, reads DVKVTQSSRYLVKRTGEKVFLECVQDMDHENMFWYRQDPGLGLRLIYFSYDVKMKEKGDIPEGYSVSREKKERFSLILESASTNQTSMYLCASSLTVGGPYEQYFGPGTRLTVT.

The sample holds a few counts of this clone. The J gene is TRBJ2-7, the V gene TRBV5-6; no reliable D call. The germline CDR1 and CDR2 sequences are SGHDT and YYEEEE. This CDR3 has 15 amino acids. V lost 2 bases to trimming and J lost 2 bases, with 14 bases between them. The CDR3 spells CASSFGNTAPYEQYF. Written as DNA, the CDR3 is TGTGCCAGCAGCTTTGGTAACACAGCCCCCTACGAGCAGTACTTC. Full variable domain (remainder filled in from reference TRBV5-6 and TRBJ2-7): DAGVTQSPTHLIKTRGQQVTLRCSPKSGHDTVSWYQQALGQGPQFIFQYYEEEERQRGNFPDRFSGHQFPNYSSELNVNALLLGDSALYLCASSFGNTAPYEQYFGPGTRLTVT.

In DNA, the CDR3 is TGTGCCAGCAGTGGTGCGGTGGGAGGAGACTACGAGCAGTACTTC. Translating gives CASSGAVGGDYEQYF. The V call is TRBV28, the J call TRBJ2-7, with a weak D call TRBD2 (6 bases). CDR1 is MDHEN and CDR2 is SYDVKM in the germline V gene. V was trimmed by 5 bases and J by 3 bases, leaving 17 bases between them. The CDR3 sequence is 15 residues long. The whole variable domain, filled in from reference TRBV28 and TRBJ2-7, reads DVKVTQSSRYLVKRTGEKVFLECVQDMDHENMFWYRQDPGLGLRLIYFSYDVKMKEKGDIPEGYSVSREKKERFSLILESASTNQTSMYLCASSGAVGGDYEQYFGPGTRLTVT.

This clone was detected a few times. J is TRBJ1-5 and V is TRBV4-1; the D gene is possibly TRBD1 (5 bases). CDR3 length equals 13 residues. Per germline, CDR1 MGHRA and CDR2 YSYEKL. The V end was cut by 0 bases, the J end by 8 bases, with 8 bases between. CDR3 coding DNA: TGCGCCAGCAGCCAAGATTTAGGGGAGCCCCAGCATTTT. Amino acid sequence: CASSQDLGEPQHF.

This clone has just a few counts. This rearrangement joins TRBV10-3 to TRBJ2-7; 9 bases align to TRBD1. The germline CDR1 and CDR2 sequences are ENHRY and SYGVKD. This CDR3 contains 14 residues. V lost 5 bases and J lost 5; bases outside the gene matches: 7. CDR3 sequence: CAISLRTGEDEQYF. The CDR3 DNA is TGTGCCATCAGTCTACGGACAGGGGAAGACGAGCAGTACTTC.

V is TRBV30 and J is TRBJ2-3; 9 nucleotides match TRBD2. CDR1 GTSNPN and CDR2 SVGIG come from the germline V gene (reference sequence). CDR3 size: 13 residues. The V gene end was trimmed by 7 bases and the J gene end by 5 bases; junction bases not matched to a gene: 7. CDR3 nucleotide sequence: TGTGCCTATAAGCGGGGGGTCGTAGATACGCAGTATTTT. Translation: CAYKRGVVDTQYF.

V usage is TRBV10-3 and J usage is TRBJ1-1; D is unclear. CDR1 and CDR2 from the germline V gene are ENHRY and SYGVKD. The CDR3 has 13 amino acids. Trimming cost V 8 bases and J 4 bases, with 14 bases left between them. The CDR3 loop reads CAIAGTEGTEAFF. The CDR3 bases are TGTGCCATCGCAGGTACAGAGGGCACTGAAGCTTTCTTT.

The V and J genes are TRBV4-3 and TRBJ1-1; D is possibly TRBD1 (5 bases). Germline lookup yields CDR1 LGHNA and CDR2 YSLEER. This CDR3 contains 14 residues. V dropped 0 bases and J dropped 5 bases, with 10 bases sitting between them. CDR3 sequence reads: CASSQDTGGTEAFF. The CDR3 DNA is TGCGCCAGCAGCCAAGATACAGGAGGGACTGAAGCTTTCTTT.

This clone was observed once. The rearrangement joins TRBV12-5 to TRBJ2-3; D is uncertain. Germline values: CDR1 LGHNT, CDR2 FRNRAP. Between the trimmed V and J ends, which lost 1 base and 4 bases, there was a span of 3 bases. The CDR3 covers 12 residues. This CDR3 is CASGLGPDTQYF. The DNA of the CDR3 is TGTGCTAGTGGTTTGGGGCCAGATACGCAGTATTTT.